One sample yielded the 14 T cell receptor beta chains listed below, sequenced in a study of neurological immune-mediated disorders. TCRdb re-called the 5' RACE reads with MiXCR, one entry per CDR3 protein. The table includes fewer than 30,000 distinct CDR3 sequences, roughly an eighth detected once. Source material: PBMCs. These receptors were collected from a middle-aged woman with HTLV-1-associated myelopathy (HAM/TSP).

This clonotype came up many times. The chain links TRBV29-1 to TRBJ2-7; a possible D gene is TRBD2 (6 bases). CDR1 and CDR2 from the germline V gene are SQVTM and ANQGSEA. V dropped 4 bases and J dropped 0 bases, with 10 bases sitting between them. The CDR3 is 13 amino acids. CDR3 nucleotides: TGCAGCGTTGGCCAGCGGGCCTCCTACGAGCAGTACTTC. Encoded protein: CSVGQRASYEQYF.

This clonotype was recorded many times. The V and J genes are TRBV9 and TRBJ2-5; 8 bases are shared with TRBD2. V dropped 4 bases and J dropped 5; count of bases not matched to a gene: 7. Germline CDR1 reads SGDLS; CDR2 reads YYNGEE. CDR3 length: 14 amino acids. CDR3 nucleotide sequence: TGTGCCAGCAGCACGACTAGCGCGAGGGAGACCCAGTACTTC. Translation gives CASSTTSARETQYF. The whole variable domain, filled in from reference TRBV9 and TRBJ2-5, reads DSGVTQTPKHLITATGQRVTLRCSPRSGDLSVYWYQQSLDQGLQFLIQYYNGEERAKGNILERFSAQQFPDLHSELNLSSLELGDSALYFCASSTTSARETQYFGPGTRLLVL.

As to this clonotype: It may be a read error: a sequence one base away is much more abundant. The rearrangement joins TRBV4-2 to TRBJ2-1, with D maybe TRBD2 (5 bases). This CDR3 has 17 amino acids. Germline CDR1 reads LGHNA; CDR2 reads YNFKEQ. V was trimmed by 0 bases and J by 7 bases, leaving 19 bases between them. CDR3: CASSQDLRVVSGNEQFF. CDR3 sequence (DNA): TGTGCCAGCAGCCAAGATCTAAGGGTGGTATCGGGAAATGAGCAGTTCTTC.

In its sample, this clonotype was seen many times. The chain couples TRBV12-3 or TRBV12-4 to TRBJ1-1; tentatively, D is TRBD1 (6 bases). V was clipped by 5 bases and J by 9 bases, with 16 bases between them. The CDR3 extends over 13 amino acids. CDR3 protein: CASSGGGARKAFF. The CDR3 DNA follows: TGTGCCAGCAGTGGGGGGGGGGCGAGGAAAGCTTTCTTT.

The table lists this clonotype with many counts. The chain carries TRBV5-1 and TRBJ2-3, with D possibly matching TRBD2 (6 bases). V was cut by 0 bases and J by 6 bases, with 11 bases left in between. Germline V gene sequence: CDR1 SGHRS, CDR2 YFSETQ. The CDR3 length is 14 residues. CDR3 in DNA: TGCGCCAGCAGCTTGGGGAGGGCCGCGGATACGCAGTATTTT. The encoded protein is CASSLGRAADTQYF.

The V and J genes are TRBV6-1 and TRBJ2-1; D is unresolved. The CDR3 spans 12 residues. Germline CDR1 reads MNHNS; CDR2 reads SASEGT. V was pared by 7 bases and J by 9 bases, with 13 bases between. The CDR3 reads CASIDQRAEQFF. The CDR3 DNA follows: TGTGCCAGCATCGACCAGAGAGCTGAGCAGTTCTTC.

In its sample, this clonotype was seen many times. The V gene is TRBV24-1, the J gene TRBJ1-2, with TRBD1 identical over 7 bases. With V trimmed by 5 bases and J by 4 bases, 12 bases remained unmatched. Looked up from germline, CDR1 is KGHDR and CDR2 is SFDVKD. The CDR3 runs 16 residues. The CDR3: CATSGKTGTLSYGYTF. The DNA for the CDR3 is TGTGCCACCAGTGGAAAGACAGGGACGCTCTCCTATGGCTACACCTTC.

This clonotype was seen ten or more times. V usage is TRBV19 and J usage is TRBJ1-2; no definite D call. Trimming pared 1 base from V and 7 bases from J, leaving 4 bases between. CDR1 LNHDA and CDR2 SQIVND come from the germline V gene (reference sequence). The CDR3 spans 11 residues. The CDR3 is CASSIGTGYTF. Here the CDR3 DNA reads TGTGCCAGTAGTATAGGTACTGGCTACACCTTC.

This clonotype is labeled as medium-sized. The DNA for the CDR3 is TGCAGTGCTAGAAAGCCTGGAAACACCATATATTTT. It translates to CSARKPGNTIYF. The J gene is TRBJ1-3, the V gene TRBV20-1; D unclear. This CDR3 comprises 12 residues. The V end lost 2 bases, the J end lost 2 bases, and 4 bases lay between the germline ends. Per germline, CDR1 DFQATT and CDR2 SNEGSKA (reference sequence).

Note on this clonotype: A junction end diverges from the germline sequence, so it may reflect a read error. The V and J genes are TRBV15 and TRBJ2-1, with 7 bases fitting TRBD1. From germline, CDR1 is LNHNV and CDR2 YYDKDF (reference sequence). The CDR3 runs 14 residues. The CDR3 loop is CATWTGESLNEHFF. The CDR3 DNA reads as TGTGCCACCTGGACAGGAGAGTCCCTCAATGAGCATTTCTTC.

The rearrangement joins TRBV28 to TRBJ2-4; 12 bases agree with TRBD2. The CDR3 totals 17 residues. The V gene's germline CDR1 is MDHEN and CDR2 SYDVKM. V lost 5 bases, J lost 6 bases, and 11 bases stayed unmatched. For the CDR3, the DNA is TGTGCCAGCAGTCCAGATGCTAGCGGGGGGGCCGTAAACATTCAGTACTTC. Its translation: CASSPDASGGAVNIQYF.

This clonotype was counted at least ten times. The genes are TRBV20-1 and TRBJ2-5; no clear D gene. CDR1 is DFQATT, CDR2 SNEGSKA, per germline (reference sequence). The CDR3 contains 15 residues. The V end lost 3 bases, the J end lost 1 base, and 15 bases lay between the germline ends. The CDR3 spells CSASVRRLRQETQYF. The CDR3 DNA sequence: TGCAGTGCTAGCGTAAGACGGCTACGCCAAGAGACCCAGTACTTC.

This clonotype was seen repeatedly, ten times or more. The chain employs TRBV4-1 and TRBJ1-2, with D maybe TRBD1 (6 bases). The CDR3 extends over 14 amino acids. V was clipped by 1 base and J by 5 bases, with 11 bases between them. CDR1 and CDR2 (germline): MGHRA, YSYEKL. CDR3 sequence (DNA): TGCGCCAGCAGCCAAGGTGTAGGGGGGTATGGCTACACCTTC. It is translated as CASSQGVGGYGYTF.

This clonotype was picked up many times. J is TRBJ2-1 and V is TRBV5-1, with 12 bases identical to TRBD1. The CDR3 runs to 14 residues. Germline V gene lookup returns CDR1 SGHRS and CDR2 YFSETQ. With V trimmed by 5 bases and J by 15 bases, 12 bases remained unmatched. The CDR3 is CASSPMPGQGARFF. Here the CDR3 DNA reads TGCGCCAGCAGTCCAATGCCGGGACAGGGGGCGCGGTTCTTC.